The TCR beta chain under discussion was sequenced for a study of cytomegalovirus exposure and HLA in healthy donors. Study in general: Early release data held some 80 million unique TCRs from HLA-typed donors. Regarding the study as a whole: Sequencing artifact likely explains a cluster of highly shared sequence variants. Roughly even sequencing depth across donors was the assumption behind the presence/absence analyses. A missense DCLRE1C variant was associated with V- and J-gene trimming of TCR beta chains in a later analysis, and an independent cohort replicated the association.

As to this clone: Antigen unknown.

V was pared by 6 bases and J by 0 bases, with 10 bases between. Germline V gives CDR1 SGHNT, CDR2 YENEEA. The length of the CDR3 is 14 residues. PCR was performed using 60 Vbeta and 13 Jbeta primers. Some clones are missing from TCRdb's copy, which holds only in-frame ones; the method was immunoSEQ multiplex PCR. The sample includes some 99,000 clones, 76% of them seen just once. This chain joins TRBV11-3 and TRBJ2-3; possibly TRBD2 for D (5 bases). The sequencing input was PBMCs. The source of this sequence is a middle-aged man in good health and CMV-seronegative. Written as DNA, the CDR3 is TGTGCCAGCAGTTCGGAGCGGAGCACAGATACGCAGTATTTT. Translating it yields CASSSERSTDTQYF.